Listed below are T cell receptor beta chains from one sample, sequenced in a study of cytomegalovirus exposure and HLA in healthy donors. Assay used: immunoSEQ multiplex PCR; TCRdb lists only in-frame clones, some missing. This sample has 150,000 to 250,000 clones, with about 80% found just once. Sequenced input: PBMCs. The receptors shown here come from a woman in her thirties in good health and CMV-seropositive. Each CDR3 is given with its conserved first and last residue. The order of the fields is V gene, clone size, J gene, D gene, CDR3 protein, CDR3 DNA. The D gene is left open where the match is weak. Expanded clones are given a class, and other clones once, few, many or no size at all.

>TRBV29-1|NA|TRBJ1-4|TRBD1
CSVEDLGQGKKLFF
TGCAGCGTTGAAGATCTGGGACAGGGGAAAAAACTGTTTTTT
>TRBV4-3|NA|TRBJ2-1|TRBD2
CASSQDGAGAYNEQFF
TGCGCCAGCAGCCAAGATGGGGCGGGGGCCTACAATGAGCAGTTCTTC
>TRBV5-1|NA|TRBJ2-1|NA
CASSFSAASRGGGRDNEQFF
TGCGCCAGCAGCTTTAGTGCTGCTAGCCGTGGGGGGGGGCGAGACAATGAGCAGTTCTTC
>TRBV6-5|NA|TRBJ2-5|NA
CASSYSTGGTQYF
TGTGCCAGCAGTTACTCGACCGGAGGGACCCAGTACTTC
>TRBV4-3|NA|TRBJ2-7|TRBD2
CASSQTRLAGPCEQYF
TGCGCCAGCAGCCAAACCCGACTAGCGGGACCCTGCGAGCAGTACTTC
>TRBV7-2|few|TRBJ2-5|TRBD2
CASSLGPGLAYF
TGTGCCAGCAGCTTAGGACCGGGACTAGCGTACTTC
>TRBV6-1|NA|TRBJ2-1|TRBD2
CASSVGLAGGPINEQFF
TGTGCCAGCAGTGTCGGACTAGCGGGAGGGCCAATCAATGAGCAGTTCTTC
>TRBV27|NA|TRBJ2-1|TRBD1
CASSFRTGGGNEQFF
TGTGCCAGCAGTTTCCGGACAGGGGGAGGAAATGAGCAGTTCTTC
>TRBV11-3|NA|TRBJ2-1|NA
CASSLDKWSSYNEQFF
TGTGCCAGCAGCTTAGACAAGTGGAGCTCCTACAATGAGCAGTTCTTC
>TRBV29-1|NA|TRBJ2-3|NA
CSAPGSFVDTQYF
TGCAGCGCACCCGGGTCCTTTGTCGATACGCAGTATTTT
>TRBV7-8|NA|TRBJ1-1|NA
CASSLAGPGVEAFF
TGTGCCAGCAGCTTAGCGGGACCAGGGGTTGAAGCTTTCTTT
>TRBV9|NA|TRBJ2-1|TRBD2
CASSVGASGGEDEQFF
TGTGCCAGCAGCGTAGGTGCTAGCGGGGGCGAGGATGAGCAGTTCTTC
>TRBV25-1|NA|TRBJ2-1|NA
CASSESGITEQFF
TGTGCCAGCAGTGAGTCAGGCATCACTGAGCAGTTCTTC
>TRBV25-1|NA|TRBJ1-2|NA
CASSEGGAYGYTF
TGTGCCAGCAGTGAGGGAGGGGCCTATGGCTACACCTTC
>TRBV4-1|NA|TRBJ2-7|NA
CASSQTDLISSYEQYF
TGCGCCAGCAGCCAAACAGATTTAATTAGCTCCTACGAGCAGTACTTC
>TRBV19|NA|TRBJ1-2|NA
CASSIDWHFTF
TGTGCCAGTAGTATCGATTGGCATTTCACCTTC
>TRBV6-5|NA|TRBJ1-1|NA
CASETSTEAFF
TGTGCCAGCGAGACAAGCACTGAAGCTTTCTTT
>TRBV4-2|NA|TRBJ2-7|TRBD1
CASSQGDRVSYEQYF
TGTGCCAGCAGCCAGGGGGACAGGGTCTCCTACGAGCAGTACTTC
>TRBV12-5|NA|TRBJ2-1|NA
CASGMGGVGYNEQFF
TGTGCTAGTGGGATGGGCGGGGTGGGTTACAATGAGCAGTTCTTC
>TRBV19|NA|TRBJ1-3|NA
CASSITGVAGNTIYF
TGTGCCAGTAGTATAACAGGAGTCGCTGGAAACACCATATATTTT
>TRBV5-1|NA|TRBJ2-1|TRBD2
CATSQGTSGYNEQFF
TGCGCCACCTCCCAGGGAACTAGCGGCTACAATGAGCAGTTCTTC
>TRBV29-1|once|TRBJ1-1|NA
CSVEPGDTEAFF
TGCAGCGTTGAACCAGGGGACACTGAAGCTTTCTTT
>TRBV4-1|NA|TRBJ2-7|TRBD2
CASSQGTAGSNEQYF
TGCGCCAGCAGCCAAGGTACAGCGGGATCGAACGAGCAGTACTTC
>TRBV5-6|NA|TRBJ1-5|NA
CASSFGGRFNQPQHF
TGTGCCAGCAGCTTCGGGGGGAGGTTCAATCAGCCCCAGCATTTT
>TRBV7-8|NA|TRBJ2-3|NA
CASSRQRPGASTADTQYF
TGTGCCAGCAGCCGCCAAAGACCGGGAGCTTCGACGGCAGATACGCAGTATTTT
>TRBV18|once|TRBJ1-5|NA
CASSPDGLSNQPQHF
TGTGCCAGCTCACCAGACGGACTTAGCAATCAGCCCCAGCATTTT
>TRBV7-8|NA|TRBJ2-5|NA
CASSLREGVFQETQYF
TGTGCCAGCAGCTTAAGAGAGGGGGTCTTCCAAGAGACCCAGTACTTC
>TRBV2|NA|TRBJ1-1|NA
CASSGTARNTEAFF
TGTGCCAGCAGTGGGACAGCAAGGAACACTGAAGCTTTCTTT
>TRBV10-1|once|TRBJ1-4|TRBD1
CASSESMDRRLFF
TGCGCCAGCAGTGAGTCGATGGACAGGAGACTGTTTTTT
>TRBV27|NA|TRBJ2-7|NA
CASSPRQGEGRYEQYF
TGTGCCAGCAGCCCACGTCAAGGGGAAGGGAGGTACGAGCAGTACTTC
>TRBV6-5|NA|TRBJ2-7|NA
CASRRLGREQYF
TGTGCCAGCAGGAGACTGGGTAGAGAGCAGTACTTC
>TRBV6-5|NA|TRBJ1-2|TRBD1
CASSPPGQHGAGYTF
TGTGCCAGCAGTCCGCCGGGACAGCACGGAGCAGGCTACACCTTC
>TRBV27|NA|TRBJ2-1|NA
CASSPSLGGEQFF
TGTGCCAGCAGTCCCAGTTTAGGGGGTGAGCAGTTCTTC
>TRBV27|once|TRBJ1-3|NA
CASSLQGNGNTIYF
TGTGCCAGCAGTTTACAGGGGAATGGAAACACCATATATTTT
>TRBV4-1|NA|TRBJ1-2|TRBD1
CASSRLTGGDYGYTF
TGCGCCAGCAGCCGCCTGACAGGGGGGGACTATGGCTACACCTTC
>TRBV21-1|NA|TRBJ1-2|NA
CASGQGGELYGYTF
TGTGCCAGCGGCCAGGGGGGCGAATTGTATGGCTACACCTTC
>TRBV4-1|NA|TRBJ1-5|NA
CASSQDRTVNNQPQHF
TGCGCCAGCAGCCAAGATCGCACAGTCAATAATCAGCCCCAGCATTTT
>TRBV5-4|NA|TRBJ2-1|TRBD2
CASIAGRDDEQFF
TGTGCCAGCATTGCGGGGAGGGACGATGAGCAGTTCTTC
>TRBV2|few|TRBJ1-5|TRBD1
CASSRTGEGNQPQHF
TGTGCCAGCAGTCGGACAGGGGAGGGCAATCAGCCCCAGCATTTT
>TRBV5-1|NA|TRBJ2-5|TRBD2
CASSLALAGEMETQYF
TGCGCCAGCAGCTTGGCCCTAGCGGGGGAAATGGAGACCCAGTACTTC
>TRBV7-9|NA|TRBJ1-2|NA
CAAGNGYTF
TGTGCAGCCGGGAATGGCTACACCTTC
>TRBV10-2|few|TRBJ1-2|NA
CATSAVGGYGYTF
TGCGCCACCTCAGCCGTTGGCGGCTATGGCTACACCTTC
>TRBV10-1|NA|TRBJ2-1|TRBD2
CASSGKGTKRGEQFF
TGCGCCAGCAGTGGGAAGGGGACTAAAAGGGGTGAGCAGTTCTTC
>TRBV9|once|TRBJ2-7|TRBD2
CASSASGGRRDEQYF
TGTGCCAGCAGCGCGAGCGGGGGGCGACGCGACGAGCAGTACTTC
>TRBV2|NA|TRBJ2-7|NA
CASSEGGLSYEQYF
TGTGCCAGCAGTGAAGGGGGCTTATCCTACGAGCAGTACTTC
>TRBV15|NA|TRBJ2-7|NA
CATSRGSSGPRRYEQYF
TGTGCCACCAGCAGGGGGAGTAGCGGACCCCGAAGGTACGAGCAGTACTTC
>TRBV15|few|TRBJ1-1|NA
CATSRASGNTEAFF
TGTGCCACCAGCAGAGCTTCGGGGAACACTGAAGCTTTCTTT
>TRBV29-1|NA|TRBJ2-1|NA
CSGNSGQVSYNEQFF
TGCAGCGGTAACAGCGGCCAGGTGTCCTACAATGAGCAGTTCTTC
>TRBV7-9|NA|TRBJ2-3|NA
CASSSKLALDDTQYF
TGTGCCAGCAGCTCCAAACTAGCACTGGATGATACGCAGTATTTT
>TRBV6-1|NA|TRBJ2-3|TRBD1
CANGQGAFKDTQYF
TGTGCCAACGGACAGGGGGCCTTTAAAGATACGCAGTATTTT
>TRBV4-3|NA|TRBJ2-7|NA
CASSQFSGSSYEQYF
TGCGCCAGCAGCCAATTCTCCGGGAGCTCCTACGAGCAGTACTTC
>TRBV5-6|NA|TRBJ2-3|NA
CASSLWSITDTQYF
TGTGCCAGCAGCCTATGGTCCATCACAGATACGCAGTATTTT
>TRBV10-3|few|TRBJ1-1|TRBD1
CAITRTGATEAFF
TGTGCCATCACCAGGACAGGGGCCACTGAAGCTTTCTTT
>TRBV10-3|NA|TRBJ2-5|NA
CAIMGRGEETQYF
TGTGCCATCATGGGCAGGGGAGAAGAGACCCAGTACTTC
>TRBV27|NA|TRBJ1-5|NA
CASSLMFGSGGGPDQPQHF
TGTGCCAGCAGTTTGATGTTTGGATCGGGGGGAGGACCCGATCAGCCCCAGCATTTT
>TRBV4-1|NA|TRBJ2-3|TRBD2
CASSQLLGGSGVASGTDTQYF
TGCGCCAGCAGCCAACTTCTAGGTGGTAGCGGGGTGGCCTCGGGCACAGATACGCAGTATTTT
>TRBV27|few|TRBJ2-7|NA
CASSPEVTLYEQYF
TGTGCCAGCAGCCCGGAGGTTACACTCTACGAGCAGTACTTC
>TRBV5-4|NA|TRBJ2-1|TRBD1
CASSKQGYSYNEQFF
TGTGCCAGCAGCAAACAGGGGTATTCCTACAATGAGCAGTTCTTC
>TRBV6-1|NA|TRBJ1-4|NA
CASSSDTVNEKLFF
TGTGCCAGCAGTTCGGACACAGTTAATGAAAAACTGTTTTTT
>TRBV6-1|NA|TRBJ2-3|TRBD2
CASSESVGGVTDTQYF
TGTGCCAGCAGTGAATCCGTCGGGGGGGTCACAGATACGCAGTATTTT